One and the same sample provided the 4 T cell receptor beta chains below, sequenced in a study of response to subunit inactivated influenza vaccine. One entry per CDR3 protein, called by TCRdb with MiXCR from the RT-PCR reads. The data show approximately 530,000 distinct CDR3 sequences, with under 9% seen just once and 10% to 15% held by the top ten. The sample was PBMCs from blood, taken roughly 24 months after vaccination. These TCRs come from a man between 50 and 70 years old who received an inactivated influenza vaccine.

The rearrangement joins TRBV11-2 to TRBJ2-3, with 8 bases matching TRBD1. V shed 3 bases and J 9 bases; nucleotides not matched to a gene: 5. Per the germline V gene, CDR1 is SGHAT and CDR2 is FQNNGV. There are 13 residues in the CDR3. CDR3 residues: CASSFDRGSTQYF. DNA for the CDR3: TGTGCCAGCAGCTTTGACAGGGGTAGCACGCAGTATTTT.

Only a few counts were recorded for this clonotype. The chain couples TRBV5-5 to TRBJ2-7, with 9 nucleotides matching TRBD2. This CDR3 has 15 residues. Germline V gene sequence: CDR1 SGHKS, CDR2 YYEKEE (reference sequence). The V and J ends lost 2 bases and 4 bases, in that order; junction bases with no gene match: 7. In nucleotides, the CDR3 is TGTGCCAGCAGCTTTGCGGGAGGGGGACCGTACGAGCAGTACTTC. Translating it yields CASSFAGGGPYEQYF.

This clonotype came up many times. The chain carries TRBV5-1 and TRBJ2-1, with D possibly matching TRBD1 (6 bases). V lost 0 bases and J lost 9, with 16 bases in between. The V gene's germline CDR1 is SGHRS and CDR2 YFSETQ. The CDR3 spans 15 residues. The CDR3 loop reads CASSLAAGDWVEQFF. CDR3 nucleotide sequence: TGCGCCAGCAGCTTGGCGGCAGGGGATTGGGTTGAGCAGTTCTTC.

This clonotype was seen more than once but under ten times. The CDR3 reads CASSIDTGSDTQYF. For the CDR3, the DNA is TGTGCCAGCAGCATCGACACAGGGTCAGATACGCAGTATTTT. This sequence joins TRBV7-6 and TRBJ2-3, with D perhaps TRBD1 (6 bases). Germline-derived CDR1 and CDR2 are SGHVS and FNYEAQ. Trimming shortened V by 5 bases and J by 4 bases, and 13 bases separated the two germline ends. There are 14 residues in the CDR3. The variable domain in full, with the rest retrieved from reference TRBV7-6 and TRBJ2-3, is GAGVSQSPRYKVTKRGQDVALRCDPISGHVSLYWYRQALGQGPEFLTYFNYEAQQDKSGLPNDRFSAERPEGSISTLTIQRTEQRDSAMYRCASSIDTGSDTQYFGPGTRLTVL.